This T cell receptor beta chain came from a study of blood T cell repertoires in COVID-19. Turning to the study itself: The United States, Italy and Spain provided the acute and convalescent COVID-19 samples. Sample material is recorded as cDNA or gDNA derived from T cells, B-cell-depleted T cells, or PBMCs.

Losses at the gene ends were 5 bases for V and 6 bases for J; bases not matched to a gene: 7. Germline CDR1 reads SGHAT; CDR2 reads FQDESV (reference sequence). The CDR3 spans 15 residues. Assay used: immunoSEQ multiplex PCR; TCRdb lists only in-frame clones, some missing. The data show about 28,000 clones, approximately 93% seen once. Sequencing input: peripheral blood. The origin of this receptor is a woman in her 70s with COVID-19, enrolled during active disease. V and J are TRBV11-1 and TRBJ2-1, with TRBD2 matching 10 bases. For the CDR3, the DNA is TGTGCCAGCAGCCGGGGGCTAGCGGGAGTCAATGAGCAGTTCTTC. Amino acids: CASSRGLAGVNEQFF.